Following are 24 T cell receptor beta chains from one sample sequenced in a study of blood T cell repertoires in COVID-19. The repertoire was sequenced with immunoSEQ multiplex PCR; TCRdb's copy has only in-frame clones and lacks some. Among more than 35,000 clones, around 91% were seen once, and the ten largest hold roughly 8.1%. Sequenced input: peripheral blood. These receptors came from a man aged 30 to 39 with active or convalescent COVID-19.

The chain links TRBV5-5 to TRBJ1-5; TRBD1 is a possible D gene (6 bases). V shed 0 bases and J shed 4 bases, with 11 bases lying between them. Germline CDR1 SGHKS, CDR2 YYEKEE (reference sequence). The CDR3 has 15 residues. This CDR3 is CASSLAKGVNQPQHF. The DNA for the CDR3 is TGTGCCAGCAGCTTGGCCAAGGGGGTGAATCAGCCCCAGCATTTT.

V is TRBV7-9 and J is TRBJ1-1, with 10 bases matching TRBD1. The CDR3 runs to 15 residues. Germline V gene sequence: CDR1 SEHNR, CDR2 FQNEAQ (reference sequence). The ends lost 5 bases at V and 1 base at J; junction bases unmatched: 4. The DNA of the CDR3 is TGTGCCAGCAGCCCGGGACAGGGGCCGAACACTGAAGCTTTCTTT. Translated, it gives CASSPGQGPNTEAFF. Full variable domain (outside the CDR3, taken from reference TRBV7-9 and TRBJ1-1): DTGVSQNPRHKITKRGQNVTFRCDPISEHNRLYWYRQTLGQGPEFLTYFQNEAQLEKSRLLSDRFSAERPKGSFSTLEIQRTEQGDSAMYLCASSPGQGPNTEAFFGQGTRLTVV.

The V gene is TRBV29-1, the J gene TRBJ1-3; 7 nucleotides line up with TRBD1. V shed 6 bases and J 3 bases; nucleotides not matched to a gene: 8. CDR1 and CDR2 (germline): SQVTM, ANQGSEA. The CDR3 is 14 amino acids. The CDR3 region has the DNA TGCAGCGTGGGTACAGGGGCCCATGGAAACACCATATATTTT. Translating gives CSVGTGAHGNTIYF. Supplemented by reference TRBV29-1 and TRBJ1-3, the full variable domain reads SAVISQKPSRDICQRGTSLTIQCQVDSQVTMMFWYRQQPGQSLTLIATANQGSEATYESGFVIDKFPISRPNLTFSTLTVSNMSPEDSSIYLCSVGTGAHGNTIYFGEGSWLTVV.

The gene calls are TRBV11-2 and TRBJ2-5; 11 nucleotides match TRBD2. Germline V gene sequence: CDR1 SGHAT, CDR2 FQNNGV. Losses at the gene ends were 0 bases for V and 6 bases for J; bases not matched to a gene: 6. The CDR3 has 16 amino acids. The CDR3 DNA is TGTGCCAGCAGCTTAGATATAGCGGGGGGGCAGAAGACCCAGTACTTC. Translating gives CASSLDIAGGQKTQYF.

The chain links TRBV6-5 to TRBJ1-1, with 7 nucleotides matching TRBD1. The CDR3 covers 13 residues. Trimming removed 8 bases from V and 2 bases from J; junction bases left unmatched: 5. Germline CDR1 is MNHEY and CDR2 is SVGAGI. The CDR3 sequence: CASGNRGNTEAFF. The DNA of the CDR3 is TGTGCCAGCGGAAACAGGGGAAACACTGAAGCTTTCTTT.

This clone has more than one count but fewer than ten. V and J are TRBV3-1 (or the pseudogene TRBV3-2) and TRBJ2-7; possible D gene TRBD2, 5 bases. The V end was cut by 6 bases, the J end by 0 bases, with 18 bases between. The CDR3 runs to 16 residues. Germline-derived CDR1 and CDR2 are LGHDT and YNNKEL (reference sequence). In DNA, the CDR3 is TGTGCCAGCAGTCCAAGCGTGGGAGAAAGCTCCTACGAGCAGTACTTC. Translating it yields CASSPSVGESSYEQYF.

The V and J genes are TRBV5-6 and TRBJ2-5, with a weak D call TRBD2 (6 bases). The V gene's germline CDR1 is SGHDT and CDR2 YYEEEE. The CDR3 extends over 15 amino acids. V was pared by 3 bases and J by 2 bases, with 14 bases between. CDR3 in amino acids: CASSSLPLAQETQYF. CDR3 DNA sequence: TGTGCCAGCAGCTCCCTACCACTAGCACAAGAGACCCAGTACTTC. The full variable domain, with the rest looked up from reference TRBV5-6 and TRBJ2-5, is DAGVTQSPTHLIKTRGQQVTLRCSPKSGHDTVSWYQQALGQGPQFIFQYYEEEERQRGNFPDRFSGHQFPNYSSELNVNALLLGDSALYLCASSSLPLAQETQYFGPGTRLLVL.

This clone has just a few counts. This CDR3 is CASSIKHPNTEAFF. CDR3 in DNA: TGTGCCAGTAGTATAAAGCATCCGAACACTGAAGCTTTCTTT. The chain is built from TRBV19 and TRBJ1-1; D is uncertain. CDR3 size: 14 residues. V lost 2 bases, J lost 1 base, and 8 bases lay in between. Germline CDR1 LNHDA, CDR2 SQIVND (reference sequence).

The V call is TRBV7-8, the J call TRBJ1-5, with unresolved D. CDR3 length: 13 residues. The germline V gene has CDR1 SGHVS and CDR2 FQNEAQ. V was trimmed by 1 base and J by 8 bases, leaving 9 bases between them. CDR3 bases: TGTGCCAGCAGCTTAGAGAAGCAAAAGCCCCAGCATTTT. Translated, it gives CASSLEKQKPQHF.

This chain joins TRBV5-1 and TRBJ1-1; D gene ambiguous. Germline V gene sequence: CDR1 SGHRS, CDR2 YFSETQ. The CDR3 has 15 residues. The V end lost 0 bases, the J end lost 1 base, and 10 bases lay between the germline ends. Here the CDR3 reads CASSLDFLANTEAFF. The CDR3 region has the DNA TGCGCCAGCAGCTTGGATTTCTTAGCGAACACTGAAGCTTTCTTT.

This chain connects TRBV19 to TRBJ2-7, with 8 nucleotides matching TRBD2. The CDR3 runs 14 residues. From germline, CDR1 is LNHDA and CDR2 SQIVND (reference sequence). V lost 4 bases to trimming and J lost 5 bases; unmatched junction nucleotides: 7. CDR3 in amino acids: CASSTQAGVDEQYF. CDR3 in DNA: TGTGCCAGTAGTACCCAAGCGGGGGTCGACGAGCAGTACTTC.

The rearrangement uses TRBV7-9 and TRBJ2-1; 7 positions match TRBD1. The CDR3 has 13 amino acids. CDR1 is SEHNR, CDR2 FQNEAQ, per germline (reference sequence). V was clipped by 5 bases and J by 6 bases; unmatched bases: 4. CDR3 sequence (DNA): TGTGCCAGCAGCCCCCGGACAGGCAATGAGCAGTTCTTC. Amino acids: CASSPRTGNEQFF.

Only one count was recorded for this clone. The chain links TRBV5-4 to TRBJ2-1; 9 bases fit TRBD1. J was trimmed by 4 bases and V by 4 bases; bases with no gene match: 12. The germline V gene encodes CDR1 SGHNT and CDR2 YYREEE (reference sequence). This CDR3 has 17 amino acids. This chain's CDR3 is CASSTRDRVRTYNEQFF. In DNA, the CDR3 is TGTGCCAGCAGCACGCGGGACAGGGTTCGGACTTACAATGAGCAGTTCTTC.

The chain combines TRBV6-6 with TRBJ2-1; 7 bases fit TRBD2. Trimming removed 4 bases from V and 8 bases from J; junction bases left unmatched: 8. Germline V gene lookup returns CDR1 MNHNY and CDR2 SVGAGI (reference sequence). The CDR3 totals 14 residues. CDR3 DNA sequence: TGTGCCAGCAGTTCACGGACTAGAAGATATGAGCAGTTCTTC. It specifies CASSSRTRRYEQFF.

This clone showed up just once. The CDR3 reads CASSNSPIYGYTF. The DNA of the CDR3 is TGTGCCAGCAGCAACAGTCCCATCTATGGCTACACCTTC. The chain combines TRBV7-9 with TRBJ1-2; no reliable D call. This CDR3 contains 13 residues. V was shortened by 5 bases and J by 4 bases, with 11 bases between the two germline ends. Germline V CDR1 and CDR2: SEHNR, FQNEAQ (reference sequence).

The chain is built from TRBV13 and TRBJ2-2; tentative D call: TRBD1 (5 bases). V was pared by 6 bases and J by 4 bases, with 15 bases between. There are 15 residues in the CDR3. CDR1 PRHDT and CDR2 FYEKMQ come from the germline V gene (reference sequence). This chain's CDR3 is CASRRGSILTGELFF. The DNA for the CDR3 is TGTGCCAGCAGAAGGGGATCGATCCTCACCGGGGAGCTGTTTTTT.

The genes are TRBV5-1 and TRBJ1-1, with D maybe TRBD1 (6 bases). Per germline, CDR1 SGHRS and CDR2 YFSETQ. V dropped 5 bases and J dropped 0 bases, with 11 bases sitting between them. This CDR3 has 14 residues. Here the CDR3 reads CASRGGQMNTEAFF. The CDR3 bases are TGCGCCAGCAGGGGCGGACAGATGAACACTGAAGCTTTCTTT.

The chain employs TRBV4-1 and TRBJ2-4; D is perhaps TRBD2 (5 bases). This CDR3 spans 19 amino acids. Germline CDR1 MGHRA, CDR2 YSYEKL. The V and J ends lost 1 base and 6 bases respectively, with 25 bases between them. The CDR3 spells CASSQGDLGVEGPSNIQYF. The CDR3 DNA sequence: TGCGCCAGCAGCCAAGGAGATTTGGGAGTTGAGGGTCCGTCAAACATTCAGTACTTC.

This chain links TRBV6-5 with TRBJ1-5; 7 bases agree with TRBD1. Germline CDR1 and CDR2: MNHEY and SVGAGI. This CDR3 spans 14 amino acids. The V and J ends lost 4 bases and 7 bases, in that order; junction bases with no gene match: 7. CDR3 bases: TGTGCCAGCAGTTCCCGACAGGGAGGCCAGCCCCAGCATTTT. Translating it yields CASSSRQGGQPQHF.

This chain connects TRBV6-1 to TRBJ2-7, with D tentatively TRBD1 (6 bases). V was shortened by 2 bases and J by 5 bases, with 13 bases between the two germline ends. Germline V lookup: CDR1 MNHNS, CDR2 SASEGT. This CDR3 is 14 amino acids long. In DNA, the CDR3 is TGTGCCAGCAGTGAAAGGTGGGCAGGGGACGAGCAGTACTTC. Protein sequence: CASSERWAGDEQYF.

This clone was recorded only once. This chain joins TRBV5-1 and TRBJ2-2, with 8 nucleotides matching TRBD1. The CDR3 is made up of 16 amino acids. The V and J ends lost 1 base and 4 bases, in that order; junction bases with no gene match: 6. Germline V gives CDR1 SGHRS, CDR2 YFSETQ. The CDR3 sequence is CASSLLSDRGTGELFF. As DNA, the CDR3 is TGCGCCAGCAGCTTGTTAAGTGACAGGGGCACCGGGGAGCTGTTTTTT.

CDR3: CASSYRDTRNTGELFF. The CDR3 DNA follows: TGTGCCAGTAGCTACAGGGACACGAGGAACACCGGGGAGCTGTTTTTT. The rearrangement links TRBV19 to TRBJ2-2; TRBD1 is a possible D gene (6 bases). Germline V gene data show CDR1 as LNHDA and CDR2 as SQIVND (reference sequence). The CDR3 extends over 16 amino acids. The V gene lost 6 bases and the J gene lost 1 base, with 15 bases spanning the gap.

V and J are TRBV7-9 and TRBJ1-4; the match to TRBD1 covers 7 bases. After removal of 1 base from V and 4 bases from J, the junction contained 3 bases not matched to a gene. The CDR3 has 15 amino acids. The germline gives CDR1 SEHNR, CDR2 FQNEAQ (reference sequence). The DNA of the CDR3 is TGTGCCAGCAGCTTAGGACAGGGAATTAATGAAAAACTGTTTTTT. Amino acids: CASSLGQGINEKLFF.

This chain joins TRBV30 and TRBJ1-3; D is perhaps TRBD1 (6 bases). Trimming removed 4 bases at V and 0 bases at J, with 16 bases between. This CDR3 spans 16 amino acids. Germline lookup yields CDR1 GTSNPN and CDR2 SVGIG (reference sequence). CDR3 DNA sequence: TGTGCCTGGACCCAGGGGTTGACCTTCTCTGGAAACACCATATATTTT. It yields the protein CAWTQGLTFSGNTIYF.